This entry lists 12 T cell receptor beta chains sequenced from one sample in a study of blood T cell repertoires in COVID-19. Sequencing was performed with immunoSEQ multiplex PCR; in TCRdb, only in-frame clones are kept and a portion is missing. The sample lists approximately 670,000 clones, 85% to 90% occurring once. The specimen sequenced was peripheral blood. The receptor source for this set is a woman younger than 30 with acute or convalescent COVID-19.

The chain employs TRBV5-5 and TRBJ1-2, with D perhaps matching TRBD1 (5 bases). The CDR3 length is 15 residues. The V end lost 4 bases, the J end lost 8 bases, and 21 bases lay between the germline ends. Germline CDR1 reads SGHKS; CDR2 reads YYEKEE (reference sequence). The CDR3 protein is CASSTYDIRQKGYTF. The CDR3 nucleotides are TGTGCCAGCAGCACCTACGACATACGACAGAAAGGCTACACCTTC.

A single count supports this clone. CDR3 sequence (DNA): TGTGCCAGCGGCTGGGGGGGAGCATCCCCTGAAGCTTTCTTT. Its protein is CASGWGGASPEAFF. V usage is TRBV28 and J usage is TRBJ1-1, with D possibly TRBD1 on 5 matching bases. The germline V and J ends were trimmed by 8 bases and 6 bases, with 19 bases remaining between them. The germline V gene encodes CDR1 MDHEN and CDR2 SYDVKM. This CDR3 spans 14 amino acids.

The chain links TRBV5-1 to TRBJ2-7, with 14 nucleotides matching TRBD2. V lost 4 bases, J lost 6 bases, and 3 bases stayed unmatched. The CDR3 spans 14 residues. CDR1 is SGHRS and CDR2 is YFSETQ in the germline V gene. CDR3 sequence reads: CASSPGTSGGEQYF. CDR3 nucleotide sequence: TGCGCCAGCAGCCCCGGGACTAGCGGGGGCGAGCAGTACTTC.

In this sample, this clone turned up once. J is TRBJ2-6 and V is TRBV30, with 11 bases that match TRBD1. Germline trimming cut 3 bases from V and 2 bases from J; bases unmatched to any gene: 3. CDR1 and CDR2 (germline): GTSNPN, SVGIG (reference sequence). This CDR3 is built from 16 residues. The DNA for the CDR3 is TGTGCCTGGAGAGGACAGGGGGCTGCTGGGGCCAACGTCCTGACTTTC. Its translation: CAWRGQGAAGANVLTF.

The chain links TRBV5-4 to TRBJ2-5; tentative D call: TRBD2 (5 bases). The CDR3 extends over 16 amino acids. The V gene lost 4 bases and the J gene lost 2 bases, with 18 bases spanning the gap. The V gene's germline CDR1 is SGHNT and CDR2 YYREEE (reference sequence). CDR3 nucleotides: TGTGCCAGCAGCCCGACCGCCGGACTCAAGCAAGAGACCCAGTACTTC. Translation gives CASSPTAGLKQETQYF.

The rearrangement joins TRBV7-2 to TRBJ1-1, with 9 nucleotides matching TRBD1. Trimming removed 5 bases from V and 2 bases from J; junction bases left unmatched: 6. The CDR3 sequence is 15 residues long. Germline values: CDR1 SGHTA, CDR2 FQGNSA. The CDR3 DNA is TGTGCCAGCAGCGTTACAGGGGGCTATAACACTGAAGCTTTCTTT. Amino acids: CASSVTGGYNTEAFF. Full variable domain (remainder filled in from reference TRBV7-2 and TRBJ1-1): GAGVSQSPSNKVTEKGKDVELRCDPISGHTALYWYRQSLGQGLEFLIYFQGNSAPDKSGLPSDRFSAERTGGSVSTLTIQRTQQEDSAVYLCASSVTGGYNTEAFFGQGTRLTVV.

The chain couples TRBV6-1 to TRBJ1-2; no clear D gene. CDR1 is MNHNS and CDR2 is SASEGT in the germline V gene. The CDR3 is made up of 14 amino acids. Trimming removed 0 bases from V and 4 bases from J, with 9 bases in between. This CDR3 is CASSEAPLSYGYTF. In nucleotides, the CDR3 is TGTGCCAGCAGTGAAGCCCCACTGAGCTATGGCTACACCTTC.

V and J are TRBV27 and TRBJ2-2, with D unresolved. Between the trimmed V and J ends, which lost 1 base and 4 bases, there was a span of 7 bases. Germline V gene data show CDR1 as MNHEY and CDR2 as SMNVEV (reference sequence). This CDR3 has 14 residues. The CDR3 region is CASSLWSVTGELFF. DNA for the CDR3: TGTGCCAGCAGTTTATGGTCGGTCACCGGGGAGCTGTTTTTT.

The chain is built from TRBV5-5 and TRBJ1-2, with a weak D call TRBD1 (5 bases). V lost 5 bases to trimming and J lost 8 bases, with 16 bases between them. Germline CDR1 and CDR2: SGHKS and YYEKEE (reference sequence). CDR3 length: 13 amino acids. CDR3 coding DNA: TGTGCCAGCAGAGGGGCAGGGAATTACGGCTACACCTTC. Translating it yields CASRGAGNYGYTF.

This chain joins TRBV28 and TRBJ1-2, with a weak D call TRBD1 (6 bases). The CDR3 sequence is 13 residues long. Germline V CDR1 and CDR2: MDHEN, SYDVKM. Trimming cost V 6 bases and J 5 bases, with 13 bases left between them. The DNA of the CDR3 is TGTGCCAGCAGCCTTGGGACAAATTATGGCTACACCTTC. Its translation is CASSLGTNYGYTF.

This chain joins TRBV2 and TRBJ1-3; 9 positions match TRBD1. Germline V gene lookup returns CDR1 SNHLY and CDR2 FYNNEI. V trimming: 4 bases; J trimming: 0 bases; junction bases outside the gene matches: 4. The CDR3 covers 16 residues. CDR3 DNA: TGTGCCAGCAGTGGGACAGGGGCTCTCTCTGGAAACACCATATATTTT. Translated: CASSGTGALSGNTIYF.

This chain uses TRBV9 with TRBJ1-2; 8 nucleotides agree with TRBD1. Per germline, CDR1 SGDLS and CDR2 YYNGEE. J was trimmed by 4 bases and V by 0 bases; bases with no gene match: 5. This CDR3 comprises 15 residues. The DNA for the CDR3 is TGTGCCAGCAGCGTAGACAGGGGGTTGGGCTATGGCTACACCTTC. The encoded protein is CASSVDRGLGYGYTF.